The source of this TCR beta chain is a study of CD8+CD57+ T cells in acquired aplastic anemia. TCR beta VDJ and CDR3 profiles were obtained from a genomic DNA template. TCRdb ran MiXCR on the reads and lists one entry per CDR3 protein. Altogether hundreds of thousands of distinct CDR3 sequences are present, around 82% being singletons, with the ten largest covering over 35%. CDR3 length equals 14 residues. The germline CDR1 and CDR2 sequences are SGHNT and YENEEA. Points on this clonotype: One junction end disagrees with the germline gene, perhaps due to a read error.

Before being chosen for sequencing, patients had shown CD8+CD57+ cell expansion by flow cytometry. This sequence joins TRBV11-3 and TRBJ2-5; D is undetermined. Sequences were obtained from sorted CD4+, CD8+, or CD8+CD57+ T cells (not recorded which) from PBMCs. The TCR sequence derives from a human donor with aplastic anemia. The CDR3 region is CATSRDMTQETQYF. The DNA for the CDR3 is TGTGCCACCAGCAGAGATATGACGCAAGAGACCCAGTACTTC.